These 10 T cell receptor beta chains originate from one sample sequenced in a study of shared clonotypes between healthy human individuals. The assay was immunoSEQ multiplex PCR, and TCRdb's table has in-frame clones only and misses some. The table includes approximately 2,000,000 clones, 92% detected once. The sequencing sample was made of naive CD4+ T cells from PBMCs. Subset: CD45RA+ positively selected. Receptors originate from a man between 18 and 35 years old in good health. Some clones in this sample may be carry-over from other donors' samples.

The genes are TRBV7-9 and TRBJ1-1; TRBD1 matches 10 bases. The ends lost 5 bases at V and 4 bases at J; junction bases unmatched: 7. The germline CDR1 and CDR2 sequences are SEHNR and FQNEAQ (reference sequence). The CDR3 is 15 amino acids. In DNA, the CDR3 is TGTGCCAGCAGCCTAAGACAGGGGGCGAGCACTGAAGCTTTCTTT. It translates to CASSLRQGASTEAFF.

This chain uses TRBV19 with TRBJ2-4; a possible D gene is TRBD1 (7 bases). Germline CDR1 reads LNHDA; CDR2 reads SQIVND (reference sequence). CDR3 length equals 19 residues. V was shortened by 0 bases and J by 0 bases, with 18 bases between the two germline ends. The CDR3 here is CASSIDGGGGKRAKNIQYF. The DNA for the CDR3 is TGTGCCAGTAGTATAGATGGTGGAGGGGGCAAACGAGCCAAAAACATTCAGTACTTC. Using reference TRBV19 and TRBJ2-4 for the parts outside the CDR3, the full variable domain is DGGITQSPKYLFRKEGQNVTLSCEQNLNHDAMYWYRQDPGQGLRLIYYSQIVNDFQKGDIAEGYSVSREKKESFPLTVTSAQKNPTAFYLCASSIDGGGGKRAKNIQYFGAGTRLSVL.

V gene TRBV27 combines with J gene TRBJ2-7; D is perhaps TRBD1 (6 bases). CDR1 MNHEY and CDR2 SMNVEV come from the germline V gene (reference sequence). V was pared by 6 bases and J by 0 bases, with 15 bases between. The CDR3 covers 15 residues. Here the CDR3 DNA reads TGTGCCAGCAGGGGAATCCGGGACACCTCCTACGAGCAGTACTTC. Protein sequence: CASRGIRDTSYEQYF.

The J gene is TRBJ2-3, the V gene TRBV7-8; D is perhaps TRBD1 (6 bases). V lost 2 bases and J lost 2, with 11 bases in between. The CDR3 has 15 residues. Looked up from germline, CDR1 is SGHVS and CDR2 is FQNEAQ. The CDR3 nucleotides read TGTGCCAGCAGCTTAACCCGGGACACCACAGATACGCAGTATTTT. It specifies CASSLTRDTTDTQYF.

The chain couples TRBV28 to TRBJ2-3, with TRBD1 matching 7 bases. CDR1 is MDHEN and CDR2 is SYDVKM in the germline V gene. The CDR3 is 15 residues long. V shed 6 bases, J shed 3 bases, and the junction held 9 bases outside the gene matches. CDR3 residues: CASRVGQVGTDTQYF. The CDR3 DNA reads TGTGCCAGCAGGGTCGGACAGGTCGGAACAGATACGCAGTATTTT.

This chain links TRBV28 with TRBJ2-5, with 10 bases aligning to TRBD2. The V and J ends lost 3 bases and 2 bases, in that order; junction bases with no gene match: 18. The CDR3 spans 20 residues. Germline lookup yields CDR1 MDHEN and CDR2 SYDVKM. The CDR3 loop reads CASSFKPETLAGVGQETQYF. The CDR3 nucleotides are TGTGCCAGCAGTTTTAAGCCCGAAACCCTAGCGGGAGTGGGACAAGAGACCCAGTACTTC. The variable domain in full, completed from reference TRBV28 and TRBJ2-5, reads DVKVTQSSRYLVKRTGEKVFLECVQDMDHENMFWYRQDPGLGLRLIYFSYDVKMKEKGDIPEGYSVSREKKERFSLILESASTNQTSMYLCASSFKPETLAGVGQETQYFGPGTRLLVL.

This sequence joins TRBV7-6 and TRBJ2-1, with D maybe TRBD2 (5 bases). V lost 5 bases to trimming and J lost 2 bases, with 13 bases between them. CDR3 size: 15 residues. Germline CDR1 reads SGHVS; CDR2 reads FNYEAQ. DNA of the CDR3: TGTGCCAGCAGCCGACTAAGTCCTGCCTACAATGAGCAGTTCTTC. This encodes CASSRLSPAYNEQFF.

CDR3 in amino acids: CASSPRRGPGELFF. CDR3 nucleotides: TGTGCCAGCTCACCAAGGCGAGGGCCCGGGGAGCTGTTTTTT. V and J are TRBV18 and TRBJ2-2, with TRBD2 as a possible D gene (5 bases). The germline gives CDR1 KGHSH, CDR2 LQKENI. The CDR3 has 14 amino acids. With 2 bases removed from V and 6 bases from J, the gap between germline ends came to 10 bases.

V is TRBV7-2 and J is TRBJ2-1, with a tentative D call TRBD2 (5 bases). V lost 3 bases and J lost 5, with 14 bases in between. The length of the CDR3 is 15 residues. The V gene's germline CDR1 is SGHTA and CDR2 FQGNSA. CDR3 sequence: CASSFQLVSHNEQFF. DNA of the CDR3: TGTGCCAGCAGCTTCCAACTAGTTTCCCACAATGAGCAGTTCTTC.

The CDR3 spells CASSQDDGETQYF. The CDR3 bases are TGTGCCAGCAGCCAAGACGACGGAGAGACCCAGTACTTC. The V gene is TRBV4-2, the J gene TRBJ2-5, with D uncertain. This CDR3 has 13 amino acids. The germline V and J ends were trimmed by 0 bases and 4 bases, with 6 bases remaining between them. Germline V lookup: CDR1 LGHNA, CDR2 YNFKEQ.